The next 25 T cell receptor beta chains were all read from a single sample in a study of cytomegalovirus exposure and HLA in healthy donors. PCR used 60 Vbeta primers and 13 Jbeta primers. TCRdb keeps only in-frame clones here, not all; method: immunoSEQ multiplex PCR. The sample shows 200,000 to 250,000 clones, around 88% of them seen only once. The sample consisted of PBMCs. The receptor source for this set is a young woman in good health and CMV-seronegative.

This sequence joins TRBV27 and TRBJ2-3; 10 bases align to TRBD2. Trimming cost V 7 bases and J 4 bases; bases outside gene matches: 8. Germline lookup yields CDR1 MNHEY and CDR2 SMNVEV (reference sequence). The CDR3 consists of 15 residues. In DNA, the CDR3 is TGTGCCAGCAACCTCCTAGCGGGGGCGGCAGATACGCAGTATTTT. It translates to CASNLLAGAADTQYF.

Worth noting for this clone: One end of the junction is discordant with germline, which a read error may explain. This sequence joins TRBV19 and TRBJ2-1; TRBD2 agrees at 11 bases. The V gene's germline CDR1 is LNHDA and CDR2 SQIVND (reference sequence). CDR3 length: 14 residues. This CDR3 reads CASRIAGGLNEQFF. For the CDR3, the DNA is TGTGCCAGTAGAATAGCGGGAGGGCTCAATGAGCAGTTCTTC.

The chain combines TRBV19 with TRBJ2-3; TRBD2 agrees at 11 bases. The CDR3 has 15 amino acids. The junction had 8 bases not matched to a gene; V was cut back by 7 bases and J by 5 bases. Germline CDR1 reads LNHDA; CDR2 reads SQIVND (reference sequence). The CDR3 spells CASNGLAGGEDTQYF. Here the CDR3 DNA reads TGTGCCAGTAACGGGCTAGCGGGAGGAGAAGATACGCAGTATTTT.

The table lists this clone with a count of one. The chain uses TRBV9 and TRBJ2-3; 9 bases are a match to TRBD2. Germline V gene lookup returns CDR1 SGDLS and CDR2 YYNGEE. V lost 4 bases to trimming and J lost 1 base; unmatched junction nucleotides: 7. The CDR3 extends over 16 amino acids. The CDR3 reads CASSQIAGAGTDTQYF. The CDR3 region has the DNA TGTGCCAGCAGCCAAATAGCGGGGGCCGGCACAGATACGCAGTATTTT.

J is TRBJ2-2 and V is TRBV19, with 11 bases that match TRBD1. V gave up 8 bases and J gave up 7 bases; unmatched junction bases: 6. This CDR3 comprises 14 residues. CDR1 and CDR2 from the germline V gene are LNHDA and SQIVND (reference sequence). This CDR3 reads CASGQGALRGELFF. CDR3 nucleotides: TGTGCCAGTGGACAGGGGGCGCTTCGCGGGGAGCTGTTTTTT.

V usage is TRBV5-4 and J usage is TRBJ2-7; D possibly corresponds to TRBD1 (6 bases). The length of the CDR3 is 16 residues. The V end was cut by 0 bases, the J end by 4 bases, with 17 bases between. Germline loops: CDR1 SGHNT, CDR2 YYREEE (reference sequence). The CDR3 DNA sequence: TGTGCCAGCAGCTTGGGGGGGTCTGGGGGCTGGTACGAGCAGTACTTC. This encodes CASSLGGSGGWYEQYF. Full variable domain (missing parts from reference TRBV5-4 and TRBJ2-7): ETGVTQSPTHLIKTRGQQVTLRCSSQSGHNTVSWYQQALGQGPQFIFQYYREEENGRGNFPPRFSGLQFPNYSSELNVNALELDDSALYLCASSLGGSGGWYEQYFGPGTRLTVT.

The V gene is TRBV4-2, the J gene TRBJ2-3; 8 bases map to TRBD1. The junction had 3 bases not matched to a gene; V was cut back by 1 base and J by 0 bases. The CDR3 is 16 residues long. The germline V gene has CDR1 LGHNA and CDR2 YNFKEQ. The CDR3 here is CASSQVGQGSTDTQYF. The CDR3 nucleotides are TGTGCCAGCAGCCAAGTAGGACAGGGAAGCACAGATACGCAGTATTTT.

The chain uses TRBV11-2 and TRBJ2-7; 8 bases line up with TRBD1. Germline assignment: CDR1 SGHAT and CDR2 FQNNGV. The V and J ends lost 5 bases and 0 bases, in that order; junction bases with no gene match: 12. This CDR3 spans 17 amino acids. The chain's CDR3 is CASSLPLDRESSYEQYF. DNA of the CDR3: TGTGCCAGCAGCCTCCCATTGGACAGGGAAAGCTCCTACGAGCAGTACTTC.

V is TRBV5-6 and J is TRBJ1-1, with D possibly TRBD1 on 6 matching bases. Trimming cost V 0 bases and J 4 bases, with 22 bases left between them. The CDR3 consists of 18 residues. Per the germline V gene, CDR1 is SGHDT and CDR2 is YYEEEE. Written as DNA, the CDR3 is TGTGCCAGCAGCTTGGCCGGGATTCAACAGGGACGAATCACTGAAGCTTTCTTT. Translated: CASSLAGIQQGRITEAFF. Full variable domain (rest looked up from reference TRBV5-6 and TRBJ1-1): DAGVTQSPTHLIKTRGQQVTLRCSPKSGHDTVSWYQQALGQGPQFIFQYYEEEERQRGNFPDRFSGHQFPNYSSELNVNALLLGDSALYLCASSLAGIQQGRITEAFFGQGTRLTVV.

The rearrangement uses TRBV7-2 and TRBJ2-7; perhaps TRBD1 as D (5 bases). The CDR3 length is 14 residues. V was pared by 4 bases and J by 5 bases, with 15 bases between. Germline V gene sequence: CDR1 SGHTA, CDR2 FQGNSA. The CDR3 sequence: CASSSDTVRHEQYF. The CDR3 DNA reads TGTGCCAGCAGCTCGGACACCGTACGGCACGAGCAGTACTTC.

The rearrangement joins TRBV7-9 to TRBJ1-1; TRBD1 matches 9 bases. The J segment lost 1 base and the V segment lost 1 base, leaving 4 bases of the junction unmatched. This CDR3 is 16 amino acids long. Per germline, CDR1 SEHNR and CDR2 FQNEAQ (reference sequence). The CDR3 is CASSLGPTGGNTEAFF. CDR3 DNA sequence: TGTGCCAGCAGCTTAGGTCCGACAGGGGGGAACACTGAAGCTTTCTTT. The full variable domain, rest sourced from reference TRBV7-9 and TRBJ1-1, is DTGVSQNPRHKITKRGQNVTFRCDPISEHNRLYWYRQTLGQGPEFLTYFQNEAQLEKSRLLSDRFSAERPKGSFSTLEIQRTEQGDSAMYLCASSLGPTGGNTEAFFGQGTRLTVV.

The J gene is TRBJ2-7, the V gene TRBV25-1, with 9 positions matching TRBD1. V dropped 10 bases and J dropped 6; count of bases not matched to a gene: 4. CDR1 and CDR2 from the germline V gene are MGHDK and SYGVNS. The CDR3 covers 11 residues. CDR3 sequence reads: CAIQGAGEQYF. For the CDR3, the DNA is TGTGCCATACAGGGGGCCGGCGAGCAGTACTTC.

V gene TRBV4-3 combines with J gene TRBJ2-2, with 11 bases lining up with TRBD2. J was trimmed by 1 base and V by 4 bases; bases with no gene match: 5. There are 17 residues in the CDR3. From germline, CDR1 is LGHNA and CDR2 YSLEER. Here the CDR3 DNA reads TGCGCCAGCAGCCGCCATCTAGCGGGGGGGAACACCGGGGAGCTGTTTTTT. It specifies CASSRHLAGGNTGELFF.

The chain joins TRBV9 to TRBJ1-3; possibly TRBD1 for D (5 bases). The V gene lost 0 bases and the J gene lost 8 bases, with 15 bases spanning the gap. The CDR3 runs to 15 residues. The germline CDR1 and CDR2 sequences are SGDLS and YYNGEE. The CDR3: CASSVDTPTVDTIYF. CDR3 sequence (DNA): TGTGCCAGCAGCGTAGATACCCCGACAGTCGACACCATATATTTT.

This chain joins TRBV5-6 and TRBJ1-2; 7 nucleotides match TRBD1. Germline CDR1 reads SGHDT; CDR2 reads YYEEEE. The CDR3 extends over 15 amino acids. V shed 5 bases and J 8 bases; nucleotides not matched to a gene: 15. The chain's CDR3 is CASSGVGQSGSGYTF. CDR3 nucleotides: TGTGCCAGCAGTGGGGTGGGACAGTCCGGGTCCGGCTACACCTTC.

The chain recombines TRBV4-1 with TRBJ1-2; 9 bases align to TRBD1. The CDR3 has 16 residues. V lost 4 bases and J lost 2; bases outside the gene matches: 8. Germline V gives CDR1 MGHRA, CDR2 YSYEKL. CDR3 in DNA: TGCGCCAGCAGCCGCCCGGGACAGGGTATAAACTATGGCTACACCTTC. It specifies CASSRPGQGINYGYTF.

The rearrangement joins TRBV4-2 to TRBJ2-3, with D unresolved. The germline V and J ends were trimmed by 0 bases and 0 bases, with 4 bases remaining between them. Germline V gene data show CDR1 as LGHNA and CDR2 as YNFKEQ. This CDR3 is built from 14 residues. CDR3 in amino acids: CASSQEQSTDTQYF. CDR3 bases: TGTGCCAGCAGCCAAGAGCAGAGCACAGATACGCAGTATTTT.

Of note for this clone: One end of the junction varies from germline; a read error may be responsible. This chain uses TRBV2 with TRBJ1-1; D is possibly TRBD1 (5 bases). This CDR3 contains 15 residues. Germline CDR1 SNHLY, CDR2 FYNNEI. As DNA, the CDR3 is TGTGCCAGCAGTGAAGCCGTCCGGGGGAACGCTGAAGCTTTCTTT. Translation gives CASSEAVRGNAEAFF. The entire variable domain, with the rest obtained from reference TRBV2 and TRBJ1-1, is as follows: EPEVTQTPSHQVTQMGQEVILRCVPISNHLYFYWYRQILGQKVEFLVSFYNNEISEKSEIFDDQFSVERPDGSNFTLKIRSTKLEDSAMYFCASSEAVRGNAEAFFGQGTRLTVV.

The rearrangement links TRBV18 to TRBJ2-6; tentatively, D is TRBD1 (6 bases). The germline CDR1 and CDR2 sequences are KGHSH and LQKENI. The CDR3 contains 17 residues. Deletions cut 0 bases from V and 1 base from J, with 10 bases between. The CDR3 coding sequence is TGTGCCAGCTCACCACCGGGGGCCCGTTCTGGGGCCAACGTCCTGACTTTC. Its translation is CASSPPGARSGANVLTF.

The chain couples TRBV13 to TRBJ1-2; no clear D gene. CDR3 length: 13 amino acids. The germline V and J ends were trimmed by 1 base and 4 bases, with 7 bases remaining between them. Germline V gene data show CDR1 as PRHDT and CDR2 as FYEKMQ (reference sequence). The CDR3 here is CASSLAGSYGYTF. The CDR3 coding sequence is TGTGCCAGCAGCTTAGCTGGGAGCTATGGCTACACCTTC.

The J gene is TRBJ2-7, the V gene TRBV30; 12 positions match TRBD2. V lost 5 bases to trimming and J lost 3 bases; unmatched junction nucleotides: 2. CDR1 and CDR2 from the germline V gene are GTSNPN and SVGIG (reference sequence). The CDR3 is 13 residues long. DNA of the CDR3: TGTGCCTGGGAGACTAGCGGGGGCTACGAGCAGTACTTC. Protein product: CAWETSGGYEQYF.

V is TRBV18 and J is TRBJ1-1; D gene uncertain. The CDR3 length is 15 residues. V lost 6 bases, J lost 3 bases, and 17 bases lay in between. The V gene's germline CDR1 is KGHSH and CDR2 LQKENI. The CDR3: CASSQRAGRDTEAFF. The CDR3 bases are TGTGCCAGCTCCCAGAGAGCGGGGAGGGACACTGAAGCTTTCTTT.

J is TRBJ1-2 and V is TRBV6-1, with 8 positions matching TRBD1. The germline V gene encodes CDR1 MNHNS and CDR2 SASEGT. The CDR3 contains 13 residues. V trimming: 10 bases; J trimming: 5 bases; junction bases outside the gene matches: 9. The CDR3 loop reads CATYRTGWYGYTF. The CDR3 region has the DNA TGTGCCACCTACAGGACAGGGTGGTATGGCTACACCTTC.

The rearrangement uses TRBV9 and TRBJ2-3, with a tentative D call TRBD2 (6 bases). The germline V and J ends were trimmed by 2 bases and 0 bases, with 7 bases remaining between them. The CDR3 has 14 amino acids. Germline lookup yields CDR1 SGDLS and CDR2 YYNGEE. The CDR3 loop reads CASSVSGSTDTQYF. CDR3 coding DNA: TGTGCCAGCAGCGTTAGCGGTAGCACAGATACGCAGTATTTT. Variable domain in full (rest from reference TRBV9 and TRBJ2-3): DSGVTQTPKHLITATGQRVTLRCSPRSGDLSVYWYQQSLDQGLQFLIQYYNGEERAKGNILERFSAQQFPDLHSELNLSSLELGDSALYFCASSVSGSTDTQYFGPGTRLTVL.

This chain connects TRBV6-6 to TRBJ1-5, with D uncertain. This CDR3 comprises 15 residues. The V end was cut by 1 base, the J end by 0 bases, with 7 bases between. Germline V gene sequence: CDR1 MNHNY, CDR2 SVGAGI (reference sequence). This CDR3 is CASSYFQISNQPQHF. The CDR3 coding sequence is TGTGCCAGCAGTTACTTTCAGATTAGCAATCAGCCCCAGCATTTT.